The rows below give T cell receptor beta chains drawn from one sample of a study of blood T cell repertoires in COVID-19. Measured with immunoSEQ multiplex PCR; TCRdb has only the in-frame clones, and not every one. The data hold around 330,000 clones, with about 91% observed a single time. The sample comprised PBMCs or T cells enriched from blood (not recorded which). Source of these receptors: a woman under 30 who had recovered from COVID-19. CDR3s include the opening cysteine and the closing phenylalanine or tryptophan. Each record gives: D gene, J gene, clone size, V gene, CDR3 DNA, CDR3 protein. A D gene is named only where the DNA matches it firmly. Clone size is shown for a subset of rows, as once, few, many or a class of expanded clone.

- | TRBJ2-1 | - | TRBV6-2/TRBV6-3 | TGTGCCAGCAGTCGAACTACGGGATACAATGAGCAGTTCTTC | CASSRTTGYNEQFF
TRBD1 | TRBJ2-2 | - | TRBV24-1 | TGTGCCACCAGTGACTCCCTATCCGACAGGGCCGGGGAGCTGTTTTTT | CATSDSLSDRAGELFF
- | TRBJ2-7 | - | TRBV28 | TGTGCCAGCAGTTTAAGGCAGGGATCTTACGAGCAGTACTTC | CASSLRQGSYEQYF
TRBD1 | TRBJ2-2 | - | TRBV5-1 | TGCGCCAGCAGCTTGGCTGGGACAGGCAACACCGGGGAGCTGTTTTTT | CASSLAGTGNTGELFF
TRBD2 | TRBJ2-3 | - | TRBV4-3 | TGCGCCAGCAGCCAAGATACGGATGTTAGCGGGGCATATACGCAGTATTTT | CASSQDTDVSGAYTQYF
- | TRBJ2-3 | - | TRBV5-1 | TGCGCCAGCAGCTTGACACCTGCTAGCACAGATACGCAGTATTTT | CASSLTPASTDTQYF
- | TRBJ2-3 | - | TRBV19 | TGTGCCAGTAGTATTGGGGCGGGGTACAGCACAGATACGCAGTATTTT | CASSIGAGYSTDTQYF
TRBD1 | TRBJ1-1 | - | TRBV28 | TGTGCCAGCAGTTTAGGGCAGGGGGTAGGAGCTTTCTTT | CASSLGQGVGAFF
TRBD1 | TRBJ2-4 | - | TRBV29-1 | TGCAGCGCATGCGGGACAGGGGTCAAAAACATTCAGTACTTC | CSACGTGVKNIQYF
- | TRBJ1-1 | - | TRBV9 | TGTGCCAGCAGCGTAGGTTTCGGGAACACTGAAGCTTTCTTT | CASSVGFGNTEAFF
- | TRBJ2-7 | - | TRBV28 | TGTGCCAGCAGTTCCCTCGGATCCAGGGACTCCTACGAGCAGTACTTC | CASSSLGSRDSYEQYF
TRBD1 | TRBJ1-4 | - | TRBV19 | TGTGCCAGTAGTATCCCGGGACAGGCAGCAACTAATGAAAAACTGTTTTTT | CASSIPGQAATNEKLFF
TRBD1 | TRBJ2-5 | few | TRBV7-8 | TGTGCCAGCAGCTTCTATACCTGGGACAGCGAAGAGACCCAGTACTTC | CASSFYTWDSEETQYF
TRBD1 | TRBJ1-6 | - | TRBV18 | TGTGCCAGCTCACCCCGGGACAGCGGATCTAATTCACCCCTCCACTTT | CASSPRDSGSNSPLHF
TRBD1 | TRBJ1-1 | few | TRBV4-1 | TGCGCCAGCAGCCAATATGTGGACAGGGAAGCTTTCTTT | CASSQYVDREAFF
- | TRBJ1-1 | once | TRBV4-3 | TGCGCCAGCAGCCATGCGGACAGAGACATGAACACTGAAGCTTTCTTT | CASSHADRDMNTEAFF
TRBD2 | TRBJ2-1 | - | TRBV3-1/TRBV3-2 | TGTGCCAGCAGCCATTCCGGACTAGCATCCTATGAGCAGTTCTTC | CASSHSGLASYEQFF
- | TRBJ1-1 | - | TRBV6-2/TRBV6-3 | TGTGCCAGCAGTTACCCCAGTAGTAGGACTAACACTGAAGCTTTCTTT | CASSYPSSRTNTEAFF
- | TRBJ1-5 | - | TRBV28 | TGTGCCACCGCCACCCCAGGTTCTAGCAATCAGCCCCAGCATTTT | CATATPGSSNQPQHF
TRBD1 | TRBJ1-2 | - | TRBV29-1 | TGCAGCCACGGGACAGGGGCCGGCTACACCTTC | CSHGTGAGYTF
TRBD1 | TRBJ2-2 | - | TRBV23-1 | TGCGCCAGCAGCCCAAGGGGGCGCGGCACCGGGGAGCTGTTTTTT | CASSPRGRGTGELFF
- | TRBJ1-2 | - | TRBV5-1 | TGCGCCAGCAGCAGGTCACAGGAAAACTATGGCTACACCTTC | CASSRSQENYGYTF
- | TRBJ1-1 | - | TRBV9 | TGTGCCAGCAGCCCACAAGGAGGGCCTGAAGCTTTCTTT | CASSPQGGPEAFF
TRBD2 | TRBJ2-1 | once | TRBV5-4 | TGTGCCAGCAGCTTCGCTAGCGGGAGGGTAATTGAGCAGTTCTTC | CASSFASGRVIEQFF
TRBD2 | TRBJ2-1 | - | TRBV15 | TGTGCCACCAGCAGAGCGGGTAGCGGGAGCTTCTACAATGAGCAGTTCTTC | CATSRAGSGSFYNEQFF
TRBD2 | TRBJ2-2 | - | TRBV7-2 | TGTGCCAGCAGTCCCCGGCGGGCTAGCGGGGGGGCCAGCCCCGGGGAGCTGTTTTTT | CASSPRRASGGASPGELFF
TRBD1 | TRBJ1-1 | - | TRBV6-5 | TGTGCCAGCAGCCCAAACAGGGGCCCGAGTGGGGGAGCTTTCTTT | CASSPNRGPSGGAFF
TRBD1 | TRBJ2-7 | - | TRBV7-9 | TGTGCCAGCAGCCCTGAGGGCGGACAGGGGGAGTACTTC | CASSPEGGQGEYF
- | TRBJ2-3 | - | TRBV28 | TGTGCCAGCAGACCGCGCCCGAGCACAGATACGCAGTATTTT | CASRPRPSTDTQYF
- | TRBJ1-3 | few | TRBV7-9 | TGTGCCAGCAGCTTGTCGGTTTCCTCTGGAAACACCATATATTTT | CASSLSVSSGNTIYF
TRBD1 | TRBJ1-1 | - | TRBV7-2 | TGTGCCAGCAGCCCCCGGACAGGCCTGATGAACACTGAAGCTTTCTTT | CASSPRTGLMNTEAFF
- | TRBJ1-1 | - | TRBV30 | TGTGCCTGGAGCCAAGGGAGGACTGAAGCTTTCTTT | CAWSQGRTEAFF
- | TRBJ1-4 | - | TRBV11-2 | TGTGCCAGCAGTTTTCAGCCCCGGGTGACTAATGAAAAACTGTTTTTT | CASSFQPRVTNEKLFF
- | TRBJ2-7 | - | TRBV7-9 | TGTGCCAGCAGCCCAGCCTTGCTAGATTACGAGCAGTACTTC | CASSPALLDYEQYF
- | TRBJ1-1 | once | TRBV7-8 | TGTGCCAGCAGCTCGGTGGGGCCCACTGAAGCTTTCTTT | CASSSVGPTEAFF
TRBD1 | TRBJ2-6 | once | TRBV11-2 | TGTGCCAGCAGCTCACACAGGGGCAAACGCTCTGGGGCCAACGTCCTGACTTTC | CASSSHRGKRSGANVLTF
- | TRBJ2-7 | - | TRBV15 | TGTGCCACCAGTACCGGGACTGCCTCCTACGAGCAGTACTTC | CATSTGTASYEQYF
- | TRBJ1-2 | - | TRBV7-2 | TGTGCCAGCAGCTTAACAGGGTTTGATGGCTACACCTTC | CASSLTGFDGYTF
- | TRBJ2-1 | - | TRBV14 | TGTGCCAGCAGCCAAAGGAGGGGACTGAAGTACAATGAGCAGTTCTTC | CASSQRRGLKYNEQFF
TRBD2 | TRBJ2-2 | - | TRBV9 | TGTGCCAGCAGCGTAGCTCGTCGTCTGGCGGGAGGGGGAAACACCGGGGAGCTGTTTTTT | CASSVARRLAGGGNTGELFF
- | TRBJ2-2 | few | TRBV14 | TGTGCCAGCAGCCAACGGGGGACGGCAAGGACCGGGGAGCTGTTTTTT | CASSQRGTARTGELFF
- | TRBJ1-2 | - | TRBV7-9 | TGTGCCAGCAGCCCTCCGGGACATTACTATGGCTACACCTTC | CASSPPGHYYGYTF
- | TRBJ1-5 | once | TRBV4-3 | TGCGCCAGCAGCCAATATAGCAATCAGCCCCAGCATTTT | CASSQYSNQPQHF
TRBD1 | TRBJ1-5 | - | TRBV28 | TGTGCCAGCAGCCTGGGACAGGGCAATCAGCCCCAGCATTTT | CASSLGQGNQPQHF
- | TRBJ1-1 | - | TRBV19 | TGTGCCAGCCATCGGACACGTAACACTGAAGCTTTCTTT | CASHRTRNTEAFF
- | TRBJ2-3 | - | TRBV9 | TGTGCCAGCAGCGTAGGCAGTGGTCCCCTAGCCGATACGCAGTATTTT | CASSVGSGPLADTQYF
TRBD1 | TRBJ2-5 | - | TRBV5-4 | TGTGCCAGCAGCTCTGGGACAGGGGTAGATCTCGAGACCCAGTACTTC | CASSSGTGVDLETQYF
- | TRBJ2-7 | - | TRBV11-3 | TGTGCCAGCAGCGGAGGTAGGTACTACGAGCAGTACTTC | CASSGGRYYEQYF
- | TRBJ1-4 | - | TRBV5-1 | TGCGCCAGCAGCTACGACATTCCGATAACTAATGAAAAACTGTTTTTT | CASSYDIPITNEKLFF
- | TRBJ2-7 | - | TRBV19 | TGTGCCAGTAGTATCGCGGCCAACTCCTACGAGCAGTACTTC | CASSIAANSYEQYF
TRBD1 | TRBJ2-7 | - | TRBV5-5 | TGTGCCAGCAGCCGAGGCCCGACAGGGACCTCCTACGAGCAGTACTTC | CASSRGPTGTSYEQYF
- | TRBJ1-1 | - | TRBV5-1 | TGCGCCAGCAGCTTGGGGGGAGCCGGCACTGAAGCTTTCTTT | CASSLGGAGTEAFF
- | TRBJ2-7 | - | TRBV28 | TGTGCCAGCAGTTTTAACAGGGCCCCTTACGAGCAGTACTTC | CASSFNRAPYEQYF